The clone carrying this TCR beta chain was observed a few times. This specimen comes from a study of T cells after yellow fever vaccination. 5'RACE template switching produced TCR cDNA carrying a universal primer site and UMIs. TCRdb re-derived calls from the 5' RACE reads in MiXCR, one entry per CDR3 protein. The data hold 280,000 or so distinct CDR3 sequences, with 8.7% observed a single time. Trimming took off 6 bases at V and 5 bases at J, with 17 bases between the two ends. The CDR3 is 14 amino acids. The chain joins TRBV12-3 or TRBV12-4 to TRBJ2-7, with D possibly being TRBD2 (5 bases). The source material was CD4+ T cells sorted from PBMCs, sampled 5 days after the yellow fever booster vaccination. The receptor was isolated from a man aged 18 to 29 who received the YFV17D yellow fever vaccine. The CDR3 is CASSLHDTRDEQYV. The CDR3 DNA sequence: TGTGCCAGCAGCCTACATGATACGAGGGACGAGCAGTACGTC.